This entry features one T cell receptor (beta chain) sequence. Its target is unknown. This entry is derived from a study of T cell responses to AZD1222 COVID-19 vaccine. General observations from the study: AZD1222 recipients seropositive at baseline numbered only six or seven. Repertoires in all cases were sampled only once the peak T cell response had passed.

Libraries were prepared by immunoSEQ multiplex PCR; TCRdb keeps only in-frame clonotypes and omits some of them. Found here are some 160,000 clones, just under 95% of them singletons; the top ten hold over 0.7%. The CDR3 length is 11 residues. Trimming stripped 2 bases from V and 7 bases from J, with 2 bases between. From germline, CDR1 is MNHNY and CDR2 SVGAGI (reference sequence). The sequence was collected from an adult in good health. The rearrangement joins TRBV6-6 to TRBJ1-4; no firm D call. The sample was peripheral blood, taken on day 0 of AZD1222 vaccination. CDR3 nucleotide sequence: TGTGCCAGCAGTTACGGTGAAAAACTGTTTTTT. Translating gives CASSYGEKLFF.